This T cell receptor beta chain stems from a study of blood T cell repertoires in COVID-19. Across the study: PBMCs, B-cell-depleted T cells, or T cells provided the cDNA or gDNA that made up the material.

In the original workflow: Scientists estimated how many nucleated cells there were by amplifying reference gene primers. Using immunoSEQ multiplex PCR, the repertoire was profiled, and TCRdb retains in-frame clones only, with some absent. The DNA was the basis for D and trimming; V, J and clone size are from that table. Altogether about 100,000 clones are present, 91% being singletons, with the ten largest covering around 2.1%. Unmatched junction bases numbered 6, after V lost 2 bases and J lost 9 bases. Germline V gives CDR1 LNHDA, CDR2 SQIVND (reference sequence). The CDR3 length is 14 residues. This TCR was sampled from a man between 45 and 60 years old with active COVID-19. The chain links TRBV19 to TRBJ2-1, with 8 bases that match TRBD1. What was sequenced was peripheral blood. The CDR3 sequence is CASSISRDRSEQFF. The DNA of the CDR3 is TGTGCCAGTAGTATAAGTCGGGACAGGAGTGAGCAGTTCTTC.